The 7 T cell receptor beta chains reported below all come from one sample, sequenced in a study of cytomegalovirus exposure and HLA in healthy donors. PCR used 60 Vbeta primers and 13 Jbeta primers. The assay was immunoSEQ multiplex PCR, and TCRdb's table has in-frame clones only and misses some. The data show some 200,000 clones, roughly 79% seen once. Sequenced sample: PBMCs. The receptors originated from a man aged 18 to 30 in good health and CMV-seronegative.

About this clone itself: At one boundary the junction diverges from the germline segment, which might be a read error. The chain uses TRBV7-6 and TRBJ2-1, with D hard to call. Germline CDR1 and CDR2: SGHVS and FNYEAQ. The CDR3 length is 14 residues. CDR3 DNA: TGTGCCAGCAGCCCGACCATTAACTACGATGAGCAGTTCTTC. Translated: CASSPTINYDEQFF. Using reference TRBV7-6 and TRBJ2-1 for the parts outside the CDR3, the full variable domain is GAGVSQSPRYKVTKRGQDVALRCDPISGHVSLYWYRQALGQGPEFLTYFNYEAQQDKSGLPNDRFSAERPEGSISTLTIQRTEQRDSAMYRCASSPTINYDEQFFGPGTRLTVL.

This clone was detected only once. This chain uses TRBV18 with TRBJ1-3, with 10 nucleotides matching TRBD1. Per the germline V gene, CDR1 is KGHSH and CDR2 is LQKENI. V dropped 4 bases and J dropped 8; count of bases not matched to a gene: 5. The CDR3 is 14 amino acids. DNA of the CDR3: TGTGCCAGCTCACTAGGGACAGGGGAACACACCATATATTTT. It is translated as CASSLGTGEHTIYF.

The rearrangement uses TRBV15 and TRBJ1-5; D not resolved. V was shortened by 0 bases and J by 6 bases, with 12 bases between the two germline ends. Germline V gene lookup returns CDR1 LNHNV and CDR2 YYDKDF (reference sequence). The CDR3 has 15 residues. Written as DNA, the CDR3 is TGTGCCACCAGCAGAGATTCGGGAGCGGGTCAGCCCCAGCATTTT. Its translation: CATSRDSGAGQPQHF.

V usage is TRBV5-5 and J usage is TRBJ1-4, with a weak D call TRBD1 (6 bases). Trimming removed 0 bases at V and 11 bases at J, with 17 bases between. The CDR3 covers 15 residues. Looked up from germline, CDR1 is SGHKS and CDR2 is YYEKEE (reference sequence). The CDR3 DNA is TGTGCCAGCAGCTTGGGCGACAGCCCAGGGGATAAACTGTTTTTT. It encodes CASSLGDSPGDKLFF.

This clone was seen a single time. The V gene is TRBV6-6, the J gene TRBJ1-5; 9 bases are a match to TRBD1. The CDR3 runs to 16 residues. J gave up 2 bases and V 5 bases, and 7 bases lay outside the gene matches. Germline V CDR1 and CDR2: MNHNY, SVGAGI (reference sequence). The CDR3 DNA sequence: TGTGCCAGCAGTCCCCTCACAGGGGGCGGCAATCAGCCCCAGCATTTT. Protein sequence: CASSPLTGGGNQPQHF.

The V call is TRBV2, the J call TRBJ1-1, with 11 bases lining up with TRBD1. Per the germline V gene, CDR1 is SNHLY and CDR2 is FYNNEI. The CDR3 length is 15 residues. J was trimmed by 4 bases and V by 6 bases; bases with no gene match: 7. CDR3 sequence (DNA): TGTGCCAGCAGCGAAAGGGACAGGGGGGGCACTGAAGCTTTCTTT. Its protein is CASSERDRGGTEAFF.

This clone was seen only a few times. V usage is TRBV7-2 and J usage is TRBJ2-3; 12 nucleotides align to TRBD2. V gave up 0 bases and J gave up 1 base; unmatched junction bases: 8. Germline V CDR1 and CDR2: SGHTA, FQGNSA. The CDR3 covers 19 residues. DNA for the CDR3: TGTGCCAGCAGCTTAGCGCCTAGCGGGGGGGTTCTCCGCACAGATACGCAGTATTTT. Protein product: CASSLAPSGGVLRTDTQYF.